A single sample gave rise to the 20 T cell receptor beta chains below, sequenced in a study of cytomegalovirus exposure and HLA in healthy donors. PCR amplification relied on 60 Vbeta primers (plus 13 Jbeta primers). The data were produced by immunoSEQ multiplex PCR, yet TCRdb's version contains in-frame clones alone and is incomplete. The data show around 300,000 clones, under 80% seen once. The sequenced sample was PBMCs. The origin of the receptors is a female donor in good health and CMV-seronegative.

The chain links TRBV5-1 to TRBJ2-1; 7 bases are shared with TRBD1. The CDR3 loop spans 15 amino acids. CDR1 SGHRS and CDR2 YFSETQ come from the germline V gene. V lost 2 bases to trimming and J lost 4 bases; unmatched junction nucleotides: 6. CDR3 amino acids: CASSLGQATYNEQFF. The CDR3 nucleotides read TGCGCCAGCAGCTTAGGACAGGCGACTTACAATGAGCAGTTCTTC.

Of note for this clone: At the DNA level, this CDR3 is encoded by other sequences in the same sample as well. The rearrangement joins TRBV7-3 to TRBJ2-1, with TRBD2 identical over 7 bases. This CDR3 spans 14 amino acids. From germline, CDR1 is SGHTA and CDR2 FQGTGA. V lost 5 bases and J lost 1; bases outside the gene matches: 2. The CDR3 DNA is TGTGCCAGCAGCGGGGGGGGATCCTACAATGAGCAGTTCTTC. It is translated as CASSGGGSYNEQFF.

The V gene is TRBV19, the J gene TRBJ1-5, with 11 bases identical to TRBD1. Germline lookup yields CDR1 LNHDA and CDR2 SQIVND (reference sequence). V dropped 9 bases and J dropped 2; count of bases not matched to a gene: 12. This CDR3 spans 17 amino acids. The CDR3 DNA sequence: TGTGCCAGCACCGGACAGGGGGCGTATCGGGGCAATCAGCCCCAGCATTTT. This encodes CASTGQGAYRGNQPQHF.

The rearrangement joins TRBV5-1 to TRBJ2-3, with TRBD2 as a possible D gene (6 bases). CDR1 and CDR2 (germline): SGHRS, YFSETQ. Trimming left V 2 bases short and J 4 bases short, with 14 bases between. The CDR3 covers 15 residues. CDR3 in amino acids: CASSLRGREADTQYF. The CDR3 DNA follows: TGCGCCAGCAGCTTACGCGGCAGGGAGGCAGATACGCAGTATTTT.

The genes are TRBV29-1 and TRBJ2-3; TRBD2 matches 8 bases. Germline CDR1 reads SQVTM; CDR2 reads ANQGSEA. V trimming: 4 bases; J trimming: 2 bases; junction bases outside the gene matches: 11. The CDR3 is 16 residues long. The CDR3 bases are TGCAGCGTTGTCGGACTAGCCTTATCATTCACAGATACGCAGTATTTT. Encoded protein: CSVVGLALSFTDTQYF.

The chain combines TRBV7-9 with TRBJ2-3; no clear D. Trimming shortened V by 8 bases and J by 0 bases, and 9 bases separated the two germline ends. The CDR3 spans 13 residues. From germline, CDR1 is SEHNR and CDR2 FQNEAQ (reference sequence). Here the CDR3 reads CASGTASTDTQYF. CDR3 in DNA: TGTGCCAGCGGAACAGCAAGCACAGATACGCAGTATTTT.

This sequence joins TRBV28 and TRBJ1-5; 9 nucleotides line up with TRBD1. The length of the CDR3 is 17 residues. CDR1 MDHEN and CDR2 SYDVKM come from the germline V gene. V shed 5 bases, J shed 2 bases, and the junction held 10 bases outside the gene matches. This CDR3 is CASSPISWTGGNQPQHF. DNA of the CDR3: TGTGCCAGCAGTCCGATTAGTTGGACAGGGGGCAATCAGCCCCAGCATTTT.

The chain joins TRBV5-1 to TRBJ2-1; tentatively, D is TRBD2 (6 bases). This CDR3 region has 15 residues. The germline CDR1 and CDR2 sequences are SGHRS and YFSETQ. V was shortened by 7 bases and J by 0 bases, with 14 bases between the two germline ends. CDR3 loop: CASREGGTSYNEQFF. The CDR3 nucleotides read TGCGCCAGCCGAGAGGGCGGGACCTCCTACAATGAGCAGTTCTTC. Full variable domain (rest looked up from reference TRBV5-1 and TRBJ2-1): KAGVTQTPRYLIKTRGQQVTLSCSPISGHRSVSWYQQTPGQGLQFLFEYFSETQRNKGNFPGRFSGRQFSNSRSEMNVSTLELGDSALYLCASREGGTSYNEQFFGPGTRLTVL.

A remark on this clone: Relative to the germline gene, one junction end is altered; a read error may explain this. The chain recombines TRBV7-9 with TRBJ1-1; TRBD1 aligns across 8 bases. This CDR3 has 14 amino acids. The germline V gene encodes CDR1 SEHNR and CDR2 FQNEAQ (reference sequence). The CDR3 DNA is TGTTCCAGCAGCTTAGGGGACAGGCTCACTGAAGCTTTCTTT. It specifies CSSSLGDRLTEAFF.

The chain uses TRBV6-4 and TRBJ1-1; TRBD1 matches at 7 bases. V lost 5 bases to trimming and J lost 4 bases; unmatched junction nucleotides: 7. Germline V gene sequence: CDR1 MRHNA, CDR2 SNTAGT. The CDR3 has 14 residues. CDR3 DNA: TGTGCCAGCAGTCCGCAGGGGGGCGGCACTGAAGCTTTCTTT. Its protein product is CASSPQGGGTEAFF.

This clone was seen a single time. J is TRBJ2-5 and V is TRBV4-1; TRBD2 agrees at 7 bases. The better agreement between TRBJ2-7 and the DNA end casts doubt on the J call. The CDR3 spans 13 residues. CDR1 and CDR2 (germline): MGHRA, YSYEKL. The CDR3 coding sequence is TGCGCCAGCAGCCGATCAAGCGGGGACGAGCAGTACTTC. The encoded protein is CASSRSSGDEQYF.

This chain joins TRBV10-3 and TRBJ2-1; the match to TRBD1 covers 7 bases. The germline V gene encodes CDR1 ENHRY and CDR2 SYGVKD. The length of the CDR3 is 16 residues. Trimming took 4 bases from V and 0 from J; bases not matched to a gene: 6. CDR3 region: CAISAGQSDSYNEQFF. CDR3 nucleotides: TGTGCCATCAGTGCGGGACAGTCCGACTCCTACAATGAGCAGTTCTTC.

Comments on this clone: Other DNA sequences in the sample encode the same CDR3. The chain has TRBV2 and TRBJ2-5; no reliable D call. Trimming shortened V by 6 bases and J by 2 bases, and 4 bases separated the two germline ends. This CDR3 contains 11 residues. Germline CDR1 reads SNHLY; CDR2 reads FYNNEI. This CDR3 reads CASRAQETQYF. Here the CDR3 DNA reads TGTGCCAGCAGAGCGCAAGAGACCCAGTACTTC.

This clone has only a few counts. The junction and the germline gene differ at one end; a read error may be behind it. The V call is TRBV7-9, the J call TRBJ2-7; a weak D match, TRBD1 (6 bases). The CDR3 totals 15 residues. Per germline, CDR1 SEHNR and CDR2 FQNEAQ (reference sequence). The CDR3 bases are TGTTCCAGCAGCTTAGGTTCACTACAGGGCTACGAGCAGTACTTC. This codes for CSSSLGSLQGYEQYF. The variable domain in full, completed from reference TRBV7-9 and TRBJ2-7, reads DTGVSQNPRHKITKRGQNVTFRCDPISEHNRLYWYRQTLGQGPEFLTYFQNEAQLEKSRLLSDRFSAERPKGSFSTLEIQRTEQGDSAMYLCSSSLGSLQGYEQYFGPGTRLTVT.

This chain connects TRBV15 to TRBJ2-7; TRBD2 might be the D (6 bases). V was pared by 3 bases and J by 0 bases, with 9 bases between. The CDR3 has 14 residues. The V gene's germline CDR1 is LNHNV and CDR2 YYDKDF (reference sequence). CDR3 protein: CATSREGSSYEQYF. As DNA, the CDR3 is TGTGCCACCAGCAGGGAGGGCAGCTCCTACGAGCAGTACTTC.

The chain couples TRBV6-5 to TRBJ2-3; 7 bases fit TRBD2. Germline CDR1 MNHEY, CDR2 SVGAGI. The CDR3 is made up of 14 amino acids. V lost 3 bases to trimming and J lost 3 bases; unmatched junction nucleotides: 3. The chain's CDR3 is CASSYGLGTDTQYF. CDR3 in DNA: TGTGCCAGCAGTTATGGACTAGGAACAGATACGCAGTATTTT.

This chain links TRBV30 with TRBJ1-1; possible D gene TRBD1, 6 bases. Germline lookup yields CDR1 GTSNPN and CDR2 SVGIG (reference sequence). The V end lost 3 bases, the J end lost 4 bases, and 12 bases lay between the germline ends. CDR3 length: 13 amino acids. Written as DNA, the CDR3 is TGTGCCTGGAGGACAGGCGGGTCCACTGAAGCTTTCTTT. This codes for CAWRTGGSTEAFF.

In its sample, this clone was seen a few times. The chain recombines TRBV7-2 with TRBJ2-3, with 7 bases that match TRBD1. The V gene end was trimmed by 4 bases and the J gene end by 1 base; junction bases not matched to a gene: 8. This CDR3 spans 16 amino acids. Germline assignment: CDR1 SGHTA and CDR2 FQGNSA. This CDR3 is CASSSRQGRGTDTQYF. The CDR3 bases are TGTGCCAGCAGCTCAAGACAGGGTCGCGGCACAGATACGCAGTATTTT.

This clone appeared a single time. The rearrangement joins TRBV9 to TRBJ2-7, with D perhaps TRBD1 (6 bases). Trimming removed 4 bases from V and 5 bases from J, with 22 bases in between. CDR3 length: 16 amino acids. Germline loops: CDR1 SGDLS, CDR2 YYNGEE. CDR3 in amino acids: CASSPSNRQGSDEQYF. In nucleotides, the CDR3 is TGTGCCAGCAGCCCATCGAATCGCCAGGGGTCCGACGAGCAGTACTTC.

The chain is built from TRBV6-5 and TRBJ1-2; 10 bases align to TRBD1. CDR1 and CDR2 from the germline V gene are MNHEY and SVGAGI. The CDR3 extends over 15 amino acids. V dropped 2 bases and J dropped 5; count of bases not matched to a gene: 5. The DNA for the CDR3 is TGTGCCAGCAGTTACCTGACAGGGGGCTCATATGGCTACACCTTC. Translation: CASSYLTGGSYGYTF.